This TCR beta chain was captured by sequencing in a study of blood T cell repertoires in COVID-19. Turning to the study itself: Acute and convalescent COVID-19 specimens originated in the United States, Italy and Spain. Sample material is recorded as cDNA or gDNA derived from T cells, B-cell-depleted T cells, or PBMCs.

CDR3 length: 11 amino acids. The V segment lost 8 bases and the J segment 4 bases; nucleotides outside the gene matches: 1. The germline CDR1 and CDR2 sequences are SNHLY and FYNNEI. Those enrolled in Seattle joined during active infection and were followed longitudinally afterward. Here immunoSEQ multiplex PCR was the method, and the copy in TCRdb shows in-frame clones only, minus some. The sample has about 250,000 clones, about 82% seen once. J is TRBJ2-5 and V is TRBV2, with 7 nucleotides matching TRBD1. The sequence was collected from a woman older than 75 with COVID-19, enrolled during active disease. The sequenced sample consisted of peripheral blood. DNA of the CDR3: TGTGCCAGCCGACAGGGAGAGACCCAGTACTTC. This codes for CASRQGETQYF.